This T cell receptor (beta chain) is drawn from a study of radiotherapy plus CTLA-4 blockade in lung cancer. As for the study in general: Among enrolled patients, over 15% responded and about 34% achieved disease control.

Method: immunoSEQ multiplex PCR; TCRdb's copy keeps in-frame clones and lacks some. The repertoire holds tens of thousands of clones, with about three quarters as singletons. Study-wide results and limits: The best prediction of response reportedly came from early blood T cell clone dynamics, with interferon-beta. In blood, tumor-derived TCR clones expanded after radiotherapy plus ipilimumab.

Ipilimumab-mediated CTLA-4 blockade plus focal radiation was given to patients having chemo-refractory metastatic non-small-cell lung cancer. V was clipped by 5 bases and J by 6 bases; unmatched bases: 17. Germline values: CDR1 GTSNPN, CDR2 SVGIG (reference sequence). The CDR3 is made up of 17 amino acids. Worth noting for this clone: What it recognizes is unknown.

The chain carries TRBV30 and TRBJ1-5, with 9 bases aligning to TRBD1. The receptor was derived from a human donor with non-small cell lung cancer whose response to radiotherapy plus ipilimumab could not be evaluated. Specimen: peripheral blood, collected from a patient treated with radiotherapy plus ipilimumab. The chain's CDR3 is CAWSRRRTGTGSQPQHF. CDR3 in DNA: TGTGCCTGGTCTCGACGAAGAACCGGGACAGGGAGTCAGCCCCAGCATTTT. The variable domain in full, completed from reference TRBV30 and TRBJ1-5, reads SQTIHQWPATLVQPVGSPLSLECTVEGTSNPNLYWYRQAAGRGLQLLFYSVGIGQISSEVPQNLSASRPQDRQFILSSKKLLLSDSGFYLCAWSRRRTGTGSQPQHFGDGTRLSIL.